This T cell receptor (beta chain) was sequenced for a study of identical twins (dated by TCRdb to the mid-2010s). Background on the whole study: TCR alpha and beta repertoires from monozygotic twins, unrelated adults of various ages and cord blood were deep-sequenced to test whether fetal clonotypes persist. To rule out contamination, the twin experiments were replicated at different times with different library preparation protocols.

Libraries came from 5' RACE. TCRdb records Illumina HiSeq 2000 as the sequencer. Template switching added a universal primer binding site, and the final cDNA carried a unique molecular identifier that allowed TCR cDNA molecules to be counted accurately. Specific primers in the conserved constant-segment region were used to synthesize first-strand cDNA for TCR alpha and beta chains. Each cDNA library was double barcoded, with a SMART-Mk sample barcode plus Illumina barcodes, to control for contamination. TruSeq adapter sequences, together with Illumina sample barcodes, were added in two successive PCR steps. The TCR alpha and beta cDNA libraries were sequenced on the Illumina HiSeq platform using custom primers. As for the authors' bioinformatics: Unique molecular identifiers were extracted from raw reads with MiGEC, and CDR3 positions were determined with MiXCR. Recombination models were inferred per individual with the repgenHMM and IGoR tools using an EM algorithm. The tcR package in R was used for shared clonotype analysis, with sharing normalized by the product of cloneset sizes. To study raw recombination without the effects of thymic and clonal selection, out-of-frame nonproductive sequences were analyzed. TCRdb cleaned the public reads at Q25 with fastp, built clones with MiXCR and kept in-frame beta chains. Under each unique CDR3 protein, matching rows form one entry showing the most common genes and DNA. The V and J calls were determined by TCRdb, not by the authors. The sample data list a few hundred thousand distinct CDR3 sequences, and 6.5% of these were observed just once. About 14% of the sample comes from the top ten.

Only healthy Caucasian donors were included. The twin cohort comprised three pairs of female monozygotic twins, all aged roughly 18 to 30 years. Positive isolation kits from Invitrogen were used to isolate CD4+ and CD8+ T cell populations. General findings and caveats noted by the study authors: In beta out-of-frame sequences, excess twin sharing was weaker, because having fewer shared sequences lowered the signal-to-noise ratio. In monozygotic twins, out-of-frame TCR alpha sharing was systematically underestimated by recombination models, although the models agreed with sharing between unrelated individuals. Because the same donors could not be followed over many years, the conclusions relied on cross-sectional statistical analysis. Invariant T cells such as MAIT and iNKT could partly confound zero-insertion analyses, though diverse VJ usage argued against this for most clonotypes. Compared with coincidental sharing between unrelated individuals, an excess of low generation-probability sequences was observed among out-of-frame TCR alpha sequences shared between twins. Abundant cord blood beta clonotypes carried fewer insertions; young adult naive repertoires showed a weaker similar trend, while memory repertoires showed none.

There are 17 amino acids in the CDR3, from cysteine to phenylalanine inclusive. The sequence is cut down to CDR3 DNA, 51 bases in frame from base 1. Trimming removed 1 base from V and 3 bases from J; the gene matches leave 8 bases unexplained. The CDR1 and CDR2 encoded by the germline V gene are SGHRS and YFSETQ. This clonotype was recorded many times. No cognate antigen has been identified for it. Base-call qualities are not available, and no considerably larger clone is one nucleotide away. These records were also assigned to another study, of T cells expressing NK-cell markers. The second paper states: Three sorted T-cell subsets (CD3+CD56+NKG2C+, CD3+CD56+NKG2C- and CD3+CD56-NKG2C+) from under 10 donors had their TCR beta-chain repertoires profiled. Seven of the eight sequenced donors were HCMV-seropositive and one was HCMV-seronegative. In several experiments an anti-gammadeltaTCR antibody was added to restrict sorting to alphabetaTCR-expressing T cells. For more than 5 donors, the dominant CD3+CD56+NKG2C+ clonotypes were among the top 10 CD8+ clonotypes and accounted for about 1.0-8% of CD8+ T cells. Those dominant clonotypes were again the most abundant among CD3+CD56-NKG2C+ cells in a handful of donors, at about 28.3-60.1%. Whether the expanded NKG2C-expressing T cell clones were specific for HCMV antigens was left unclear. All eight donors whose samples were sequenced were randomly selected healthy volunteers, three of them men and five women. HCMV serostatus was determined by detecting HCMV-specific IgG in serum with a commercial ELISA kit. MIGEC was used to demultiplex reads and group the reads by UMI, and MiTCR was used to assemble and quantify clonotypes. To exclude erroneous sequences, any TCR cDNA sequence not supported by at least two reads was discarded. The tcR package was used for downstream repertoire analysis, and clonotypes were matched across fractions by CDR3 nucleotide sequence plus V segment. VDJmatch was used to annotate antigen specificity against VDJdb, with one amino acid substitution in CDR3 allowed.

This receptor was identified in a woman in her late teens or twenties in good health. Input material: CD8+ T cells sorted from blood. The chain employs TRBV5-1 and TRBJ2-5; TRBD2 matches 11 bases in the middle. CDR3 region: CASSLSALAGGEETQYF. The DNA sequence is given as TGCGCCAGCAGCTTGTCCGCTCTAGCGGGGGGCGAAGAGACCCAGTACTTC.